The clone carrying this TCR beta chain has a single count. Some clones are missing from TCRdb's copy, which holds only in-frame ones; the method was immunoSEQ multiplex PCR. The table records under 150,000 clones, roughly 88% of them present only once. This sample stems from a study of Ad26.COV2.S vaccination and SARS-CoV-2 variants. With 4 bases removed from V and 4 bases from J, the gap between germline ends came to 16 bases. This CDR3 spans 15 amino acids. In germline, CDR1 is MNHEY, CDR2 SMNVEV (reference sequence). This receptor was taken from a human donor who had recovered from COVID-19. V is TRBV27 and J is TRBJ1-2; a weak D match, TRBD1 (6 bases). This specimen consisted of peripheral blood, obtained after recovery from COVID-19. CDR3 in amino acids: CASSWNSDSFYGYTF. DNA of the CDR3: TGTGCCAGCAGTTGGAATTCGGACAGTTTCTATGGCTACACCTTC.